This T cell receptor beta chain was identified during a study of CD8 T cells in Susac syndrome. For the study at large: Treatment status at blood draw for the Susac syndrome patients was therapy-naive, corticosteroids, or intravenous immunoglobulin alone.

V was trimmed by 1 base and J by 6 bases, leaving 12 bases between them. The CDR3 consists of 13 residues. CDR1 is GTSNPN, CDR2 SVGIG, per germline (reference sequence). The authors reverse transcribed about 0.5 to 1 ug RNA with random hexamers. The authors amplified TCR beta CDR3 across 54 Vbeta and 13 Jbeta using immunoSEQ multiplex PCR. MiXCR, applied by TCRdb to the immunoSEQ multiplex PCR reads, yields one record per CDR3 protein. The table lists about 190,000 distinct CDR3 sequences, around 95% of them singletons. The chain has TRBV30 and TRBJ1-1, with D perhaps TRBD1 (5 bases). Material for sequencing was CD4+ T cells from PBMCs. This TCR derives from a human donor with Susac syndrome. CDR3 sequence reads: CAWSDGGYPEAFF. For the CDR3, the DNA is TGTGCCTGGAGTGATGGGGGGTACCCTGAAGCTTTCTTT. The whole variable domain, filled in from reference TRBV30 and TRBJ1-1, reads SQTIHQWPATLVQPVGSPLSLECTVEGTSNPNLYWYRQAAGRGLQLLFYSVGIGQISSEVPQNLSASRPQDRQFILSSKKLLLSDSGFYLCAWSDGGYPEAFFGQGTRLTVV.